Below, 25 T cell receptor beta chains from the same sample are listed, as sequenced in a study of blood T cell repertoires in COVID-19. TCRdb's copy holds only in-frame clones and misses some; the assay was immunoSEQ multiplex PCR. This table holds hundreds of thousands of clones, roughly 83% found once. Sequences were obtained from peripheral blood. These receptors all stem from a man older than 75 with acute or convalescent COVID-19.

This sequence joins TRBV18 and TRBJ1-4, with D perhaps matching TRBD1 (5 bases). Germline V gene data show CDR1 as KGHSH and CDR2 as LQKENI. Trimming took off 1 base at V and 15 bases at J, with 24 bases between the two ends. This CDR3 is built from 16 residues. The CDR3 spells CASSPLAGGTDERVFF. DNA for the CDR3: TGTGCCAGCTCACCACTTGCCGGCGGGACCGACGAAAGGGTGTTTTTT.

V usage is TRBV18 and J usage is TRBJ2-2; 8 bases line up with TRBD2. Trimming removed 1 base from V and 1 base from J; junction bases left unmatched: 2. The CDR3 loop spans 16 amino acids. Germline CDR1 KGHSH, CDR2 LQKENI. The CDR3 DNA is TGTGCCAGCTCACCACGGCTAGCGGGGAACACCGGGGAGCTGTTTTTT. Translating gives CASSPRLAGNTGELFF.

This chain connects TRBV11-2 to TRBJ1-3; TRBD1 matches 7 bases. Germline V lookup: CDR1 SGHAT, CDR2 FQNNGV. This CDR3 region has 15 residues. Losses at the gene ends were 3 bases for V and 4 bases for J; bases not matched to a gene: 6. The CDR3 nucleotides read TGTGCCAGCAGCTTGGACAGGTCTTACGGAAACACCATATATTTT. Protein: CASSLDRSYGNTIYF.

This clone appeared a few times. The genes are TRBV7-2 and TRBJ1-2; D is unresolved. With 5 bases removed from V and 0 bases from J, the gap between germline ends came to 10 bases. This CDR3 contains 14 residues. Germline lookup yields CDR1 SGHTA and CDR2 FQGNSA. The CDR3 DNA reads TGTGCCAGCAGCCCGTCCGGAGCTAACTATGGCTACACCTTC. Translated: CASSPSGANYGYTF. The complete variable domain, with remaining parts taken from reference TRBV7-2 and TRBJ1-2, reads GAGVSQSPSNKVTEKGKDVELRCDPISGHTALYWYRQSLGQGLEFLIYFQGNSAPDKSGLPSDRFSAERTGGSVSTLTIQRTQQEDSAVYLCASSPSGANYGYTFGSGTRLTVV.

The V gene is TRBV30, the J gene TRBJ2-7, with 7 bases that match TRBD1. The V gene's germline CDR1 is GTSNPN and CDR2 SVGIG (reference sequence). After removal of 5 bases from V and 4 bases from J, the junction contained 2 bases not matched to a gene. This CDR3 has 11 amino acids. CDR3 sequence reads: CAWQGDYEQYF. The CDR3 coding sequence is TGTGCCTGGCAGGGGGATTACGAGCAGTACTTC.

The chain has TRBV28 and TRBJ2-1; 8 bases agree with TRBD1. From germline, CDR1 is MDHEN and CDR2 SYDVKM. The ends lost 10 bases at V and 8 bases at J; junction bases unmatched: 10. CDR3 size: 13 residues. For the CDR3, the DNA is TGTGCCACCTTACAGGGGGGAAGGGATGAGCAGTTCTTC. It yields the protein CATLQGGRDEQFF.

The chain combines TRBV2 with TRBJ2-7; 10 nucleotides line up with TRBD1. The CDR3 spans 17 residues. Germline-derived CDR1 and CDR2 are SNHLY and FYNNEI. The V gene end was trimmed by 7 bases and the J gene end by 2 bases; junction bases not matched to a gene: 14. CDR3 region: CASTTSRIGTGAYEQYF. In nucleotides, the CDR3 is TGTGCCAGCACCACTTCGCGAATTGGGACAGGGGCCTACGAGCAGTACTTC.

The CDR3 DNA follows: TGTGCCAGTAGTATTCCCGGGACAACCAACACTGAAGCTTTCTTT. Its protein is CASSIPGTTNTEAFF. The V gene is TRBV19, the J gene TRBJ1-1; TRBD1 might be the D (6 bases). This CDR3 has 15 residues. V was pared by 3 bases and J by 2 bases, with 13 bases between. The V gene's germline CDR1 is LNHDA and CDR2 SQIVND (reference sequence). Full variable domain (remainder filled in from reference TRBV19 and TRBJ1-1): DGGITQSPKYLFRKEGQNVTLSCEQNLNHDAMYWYRQDPGQGLRLIYYSQIVNDFQKGDIAEGYSVSREKKESFPLTVTSAQKNPTAFYLCASSIPGTTNTEAFFGQGTRLTVV.

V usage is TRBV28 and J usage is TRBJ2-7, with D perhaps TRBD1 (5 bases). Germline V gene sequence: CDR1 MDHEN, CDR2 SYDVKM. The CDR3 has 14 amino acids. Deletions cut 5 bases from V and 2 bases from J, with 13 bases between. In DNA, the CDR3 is TGTGCCAGCAGTCCCCGGACACGCACCTACGAGCAGTACTTC. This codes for CASSPRTRTYEQYF.

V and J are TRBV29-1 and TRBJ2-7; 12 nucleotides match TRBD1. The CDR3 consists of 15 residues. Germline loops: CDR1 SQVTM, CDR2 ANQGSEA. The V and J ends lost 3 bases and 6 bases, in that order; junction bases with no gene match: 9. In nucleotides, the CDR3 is TGCAGCGTTGATCTCTTGGGGACAGGGGGCGGCGAGCAGTACTTC. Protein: CSVDLLGTGGGEQYF.

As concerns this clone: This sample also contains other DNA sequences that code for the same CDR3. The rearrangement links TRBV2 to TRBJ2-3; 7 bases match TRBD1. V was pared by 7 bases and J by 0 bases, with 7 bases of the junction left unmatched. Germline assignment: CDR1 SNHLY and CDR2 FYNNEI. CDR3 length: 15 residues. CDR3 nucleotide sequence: TGTGCCAGCAATCGACAGGGCGGGAGCACAGATACGCAGTATTTT. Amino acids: CASNRQGGSTDTQYF.

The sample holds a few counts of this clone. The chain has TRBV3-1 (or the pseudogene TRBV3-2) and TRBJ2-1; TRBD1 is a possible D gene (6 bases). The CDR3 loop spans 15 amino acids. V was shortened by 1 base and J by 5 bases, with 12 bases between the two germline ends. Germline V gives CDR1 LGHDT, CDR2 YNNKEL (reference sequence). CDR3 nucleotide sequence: TGTGCCAGCAGCCAAGTGAGTGCAGGGGACAATGAGCAGTTCTTC. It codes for CASSQVSAGDNEQFF.

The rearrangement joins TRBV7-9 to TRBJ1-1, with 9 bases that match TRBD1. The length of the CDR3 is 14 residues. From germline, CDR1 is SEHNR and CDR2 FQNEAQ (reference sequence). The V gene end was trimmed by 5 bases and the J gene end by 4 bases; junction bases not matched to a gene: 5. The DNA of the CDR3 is TGTGCCAGCAGCCCCCCGGGACAGGGCACTGAAGCTTTCTTT. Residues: CASSPPGQGTEAFF.

The CDR3 sequence is CATSDFGVTGELFF. In DNA form, the CDR3 reads TGTGCCACCAGTGATTTCGGGGTCACCGGGGAGCTGTTTTTT. The genes are TRBV24-1 and TRBJ2-2; a possible D gene is TRBD2 (5 bases). There are 14 residues in the CDR3. Per germline, CDR1 KGHDR and CDR2 SFDVKD. V lost 1 base and J 4 bases, leaving 6 bases between the germline ends.

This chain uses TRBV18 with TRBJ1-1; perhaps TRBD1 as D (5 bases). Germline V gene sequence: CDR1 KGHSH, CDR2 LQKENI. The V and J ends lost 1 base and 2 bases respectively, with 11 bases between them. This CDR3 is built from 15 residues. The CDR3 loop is CASSPRYGGNTEAFF. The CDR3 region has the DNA TGTGCCAGCTCACCACGGTACGGGGGTAACACTGAAGCTTTCTTT.

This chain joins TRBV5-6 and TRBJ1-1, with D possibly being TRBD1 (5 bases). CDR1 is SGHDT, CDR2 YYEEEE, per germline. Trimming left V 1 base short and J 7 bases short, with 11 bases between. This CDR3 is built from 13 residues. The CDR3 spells CASSLWGSVEAFF. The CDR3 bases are TGTGCCAGCAGCTTGTGGGGCAGCGTTGAAGCTTTCTTT.

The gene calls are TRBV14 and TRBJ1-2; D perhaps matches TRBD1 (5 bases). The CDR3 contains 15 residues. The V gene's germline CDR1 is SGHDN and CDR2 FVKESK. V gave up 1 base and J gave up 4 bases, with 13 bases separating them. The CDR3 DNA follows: TGTGCCAGCAGCCAAGTTGGGGCAACCTTCTATGGCTACACCTTC. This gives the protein CASSQVGATFYGYTF.

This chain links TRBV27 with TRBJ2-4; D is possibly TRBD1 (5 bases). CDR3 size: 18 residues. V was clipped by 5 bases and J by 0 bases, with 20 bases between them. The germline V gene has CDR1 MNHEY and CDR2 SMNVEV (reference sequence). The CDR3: CASSPGQVYGLAKNIQYF. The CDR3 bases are TGTGCCAGCAGTCCTGGACAAGTCTACGGGTTAGCCAAAAACATTCAGTACTTC.

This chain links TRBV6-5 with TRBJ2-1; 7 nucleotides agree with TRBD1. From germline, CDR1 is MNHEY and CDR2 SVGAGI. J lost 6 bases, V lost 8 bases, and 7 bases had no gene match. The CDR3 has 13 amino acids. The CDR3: CASRTGTPNEQFF. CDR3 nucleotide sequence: TGTGCCAGCCGGACAGGCACCCCCAATGAGCAGTTCTTC.

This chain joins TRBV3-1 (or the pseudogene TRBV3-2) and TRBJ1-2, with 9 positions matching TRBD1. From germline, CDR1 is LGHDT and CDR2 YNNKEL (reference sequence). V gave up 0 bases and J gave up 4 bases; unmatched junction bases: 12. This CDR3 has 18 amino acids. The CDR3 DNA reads TGTGCCAGCAGCCAAGATCCCTGGACAGGGGAAAAAGTCTATGGCTACACCTTC. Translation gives CASSQDPWTGEKVYGYTF.

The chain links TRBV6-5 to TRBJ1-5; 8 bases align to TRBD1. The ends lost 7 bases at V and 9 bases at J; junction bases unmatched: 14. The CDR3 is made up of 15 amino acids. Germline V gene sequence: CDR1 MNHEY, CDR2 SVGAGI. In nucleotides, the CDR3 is TGTGCCAGCATCATTGGACAGGGAGTGAAAGGGCCCCAGCATTTT. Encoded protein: CASIIGQGVKGPQHF.

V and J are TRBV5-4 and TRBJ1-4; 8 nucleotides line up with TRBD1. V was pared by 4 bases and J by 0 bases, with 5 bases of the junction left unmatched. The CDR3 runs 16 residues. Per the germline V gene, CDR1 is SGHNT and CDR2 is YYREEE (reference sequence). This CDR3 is CASSLGQVATNEKLFF. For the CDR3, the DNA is TGTGCCAGCAGCCTGGGACAGGTTGCAACTAATGAAAAACTGTTTTTT.

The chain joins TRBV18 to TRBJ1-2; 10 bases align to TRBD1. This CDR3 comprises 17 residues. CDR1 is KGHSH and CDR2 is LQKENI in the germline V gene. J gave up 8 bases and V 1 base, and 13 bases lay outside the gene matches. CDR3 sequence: CASSPQISRQGAAGYTF. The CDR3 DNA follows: TGTGCCAGCTCACCACAGATCTCCAGACAGGGGGCGGCGGGCTACACCTTC.

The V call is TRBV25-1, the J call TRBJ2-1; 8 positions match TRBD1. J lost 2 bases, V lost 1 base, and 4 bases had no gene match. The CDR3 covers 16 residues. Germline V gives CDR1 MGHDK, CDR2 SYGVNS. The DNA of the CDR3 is TGTGCCAGCAGTGAATCCAGGGGGCATGCCTACAATGAGCAGTTCTTC. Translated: CASSESRGHAYNEQFF.

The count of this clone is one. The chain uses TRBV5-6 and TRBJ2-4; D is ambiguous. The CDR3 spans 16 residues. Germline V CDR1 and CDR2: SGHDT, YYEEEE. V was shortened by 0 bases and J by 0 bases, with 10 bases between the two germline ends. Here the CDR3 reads CASSLEVGGAKNIQYF. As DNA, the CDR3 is TGTGCCAGCAGCTTGGAAGTCGGCGGAGCCAAAAACATTCAGTACTTC.